This T cell receptor beta chain was recorded in a study of blood T cell repertoires in COVID-19 (dated by TCRdb to about 2020). Looking at the study overall: Collaborator samples came from the United States, Italy and Spain and covered acute and convalescent phases of COVID-19. Where HLA class I and class II types were available, the types were taken from metadata supplied by the sample provider, not from assay-based typing. The prospective study material was composed of cDNA or gDNA derived from T cells, B-cell-depleted T cells, or PBMCs. Deeply sampled blood TCRbeta repertoires from subjects exposed to, actively infected with, or recovered from COVID-19 were included in the dataset. The repertoires were made available in a free public database intended to serve as a resource for research on the immune response to SARS-CoV-2. The sample metadata nearly always contained a de-identified subject ID, COVID-19 status, age in years and sex. Samples came from the ongoing ImmuneRACE study (first 160 participants) plus 1,254 subjects from 6 global collaborators. General study outcomes and caveats: The amount of clinical and demographic metadata varied by source and participant and was provided uncurated.

Reading from cysteine to phenylalanine, the CDR3 counts 15 amino acids. This entry keeps only the CDR3 DNA: 45 bases, framed from base 1. Per the germline V gene, KGHSH is the CDR1 and LQKENI is the CDR2. Trimming leaves V shorter by 4 bases and J shorter by 3 bases, with the junction holding 4 bases beyond the gene matches. TCRbeta CDR3 regions were amplified from genomic DNA by means of the immunoSEQ Assay, a bias-controlled multiplex PCR. As for how the authors treated the data: Nucleated cell counts per sample were estimated from amplification of reference gene primers within the assay. To quantify the absolute abundance of each unique TCRbeta CDR3 rearrangement, sequence reads were collapsed and filtered. For each sample, productive Simpson clonality was calculated as the square root of Simpson's diversity index across productive rearrangements. Here the immuneACCESS table is served through TCRdb, limited to in-frame sequences with V and J called. Missing clones are a known gap in these copies; in checked studies unresolved V genes cover under half, and the rest lacks a known reason. V and J calls and clone size are those listed in that table; D and trimming were worked out from the DNA. Within this sample are fewer than 300,000 clones, with around 89% of them counted one time only. The top ten clonotypes cover around 0.84% of the sample.

In regard to this clone: Its antigen has not been determined. Base qualities are missing; no much larger clone stands one base away.

Each collaborating institution followed its own protocols to collect whole blood in K2EDTA tubes. For TCRbeta analysis, collaborators shipped samples in one of three forms: frozen whole blood, isolated PBMCs, or DNA extracted from either of those sample types. This receptor was obtained from a man aged 25 to 40 with acute or convalescent COVID-19. Recombination linked TRBV18 to TRBJ2-1, and 9 bases in between align with TRBD2. The sequencing sample was made of peripheral blood. CDR3 loop: CASSLTSGLYNEQFF. The base sequence is TGTGCCAGCTCACTGACTAGCGGACTCTACAATGAGCAGTTCTTC.